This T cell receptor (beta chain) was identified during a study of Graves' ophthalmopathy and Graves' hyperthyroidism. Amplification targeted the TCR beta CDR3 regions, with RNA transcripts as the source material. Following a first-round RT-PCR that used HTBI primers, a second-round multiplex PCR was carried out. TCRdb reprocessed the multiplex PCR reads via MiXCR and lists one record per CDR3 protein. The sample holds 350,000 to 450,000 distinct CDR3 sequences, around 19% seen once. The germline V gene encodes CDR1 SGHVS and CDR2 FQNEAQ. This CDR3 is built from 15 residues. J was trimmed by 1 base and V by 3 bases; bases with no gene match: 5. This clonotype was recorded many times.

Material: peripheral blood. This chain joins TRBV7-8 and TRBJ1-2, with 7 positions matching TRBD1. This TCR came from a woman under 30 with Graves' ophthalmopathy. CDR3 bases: TGTGCCAGCAGCTTGTGGGCAGGGGGTAACTATGGCTACACCTTC. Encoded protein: CASSLWAGGNYGYTF.